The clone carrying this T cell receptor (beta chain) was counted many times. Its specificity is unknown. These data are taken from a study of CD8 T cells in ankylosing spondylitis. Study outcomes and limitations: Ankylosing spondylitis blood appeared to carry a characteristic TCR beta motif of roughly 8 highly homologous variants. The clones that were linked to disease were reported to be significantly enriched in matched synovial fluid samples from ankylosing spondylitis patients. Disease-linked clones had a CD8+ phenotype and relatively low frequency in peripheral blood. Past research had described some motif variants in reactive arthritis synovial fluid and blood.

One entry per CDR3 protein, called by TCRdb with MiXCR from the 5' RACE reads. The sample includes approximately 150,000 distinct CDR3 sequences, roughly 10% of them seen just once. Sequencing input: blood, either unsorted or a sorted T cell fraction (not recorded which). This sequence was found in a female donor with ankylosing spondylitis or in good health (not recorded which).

In DNA form, the CDR3 reads TGTGCCAGCAGCCTTGGACAGTCCAATGAGCAGTTCTTC. It encodes CASSLGQSNEQFF. The V call is TRBV12-3 or TRBV12-4, the J call TRBJ2-1, with D tentatively TRBD1 (6 bases). The CDR3 covers 13 residues. V lost 6 bases and J lost 6, with 12 bases in between.